This section outlines one T cell receptor beta chain sequence together with its context. Antigen: not known. The source of the sample is a study of identical twins. TCRdb re-derived calls from the 5' RACE reads in MiXCR, one entry per CDR3 protein. Among 700,000 or so distinct CDR3 sequences listed, approximately 21% were seen once. Study-wide points: Partly confounded zero-insertion analyses could result from invariant MAIT and iNKT cells.

This CDR3 region has 17 residues. These sequences were also reported in another study, on T cells expressing NK-cell markers. From that study: There were seven HCMV-seropositive donors and one seronegative donor among the eight sequenced. An anti-gamma-delta TCR antibody restricted sorting to alpha-beta TCR T cells in several experiments.

Sequences were obtained from PBMCs. The sequence came from a woman younger than 35 in good health. The rearrangement links TRBV12-1 to TRBJ1-5; the D call in the table, TRBD1, was not verified against the DNA. TRBV12-1 is marked as a pseudogene. The CDR3 DNA follows: TGTGCCATGAGCTTTGGGCTCGCCTGGACAGGCAATCAGCCCCAGCATTTT. Its protein product is CAMSFGLAWTGNQPQHF.